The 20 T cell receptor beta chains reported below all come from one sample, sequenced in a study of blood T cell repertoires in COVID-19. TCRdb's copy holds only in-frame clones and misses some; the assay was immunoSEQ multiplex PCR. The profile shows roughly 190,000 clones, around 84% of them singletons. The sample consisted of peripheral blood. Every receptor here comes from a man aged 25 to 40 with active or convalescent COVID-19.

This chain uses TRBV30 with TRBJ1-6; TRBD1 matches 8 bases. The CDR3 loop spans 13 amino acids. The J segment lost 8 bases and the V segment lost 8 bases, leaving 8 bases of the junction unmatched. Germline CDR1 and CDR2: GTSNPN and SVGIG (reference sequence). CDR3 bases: TGTGCCGGGGACCCAGGGGGCTATTCACCCCTCCACTTT. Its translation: CAGDPGGYSPLHF. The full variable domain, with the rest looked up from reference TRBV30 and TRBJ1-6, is SQTIHQWPATLVQPVGSPLSLECTVEGTSNPNLYWYRQAAGRGLQLLFYSVGIGQISSEVPQNLSASRPQDRQFILSSKKLLLSDSGFYLCAGDPGGYSPLHFGNGTRLTVT.

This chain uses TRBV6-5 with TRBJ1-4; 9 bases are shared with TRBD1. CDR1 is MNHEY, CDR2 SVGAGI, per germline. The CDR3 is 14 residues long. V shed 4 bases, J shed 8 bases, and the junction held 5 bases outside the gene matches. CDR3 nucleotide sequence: TGTGCCAGCAGTTTGACAGGGGGAAGCGAAAAACTGTTTTTT. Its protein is CASSLTGGSEKLFF.

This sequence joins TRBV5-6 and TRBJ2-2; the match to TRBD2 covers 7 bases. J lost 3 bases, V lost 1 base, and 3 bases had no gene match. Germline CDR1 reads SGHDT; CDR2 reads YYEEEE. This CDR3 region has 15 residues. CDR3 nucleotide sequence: TGTGCCAGCAGCTTGTATGGGAGGGACACCGGGGAGCTGTTTTTT. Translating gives CASSLYGRDTGELFF.

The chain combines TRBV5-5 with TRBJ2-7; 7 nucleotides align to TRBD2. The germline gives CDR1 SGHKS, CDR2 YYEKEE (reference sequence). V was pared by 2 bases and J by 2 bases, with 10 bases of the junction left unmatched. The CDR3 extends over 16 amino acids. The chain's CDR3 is CASSLPTGGRTYEQYF. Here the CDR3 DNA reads TGTGCCAGCAGCTTACCCACGGGAGGACGCACCTACGAGCAGTACTTC.

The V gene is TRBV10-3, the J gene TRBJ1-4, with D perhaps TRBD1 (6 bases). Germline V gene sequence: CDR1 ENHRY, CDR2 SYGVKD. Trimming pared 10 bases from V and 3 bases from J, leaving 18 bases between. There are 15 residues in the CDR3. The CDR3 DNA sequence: TGTGCCAGCAGAGGGGGGGCAGGGTCTAATGAAAAACTGTTTTTT. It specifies CASRGGAGSNEKLFF.

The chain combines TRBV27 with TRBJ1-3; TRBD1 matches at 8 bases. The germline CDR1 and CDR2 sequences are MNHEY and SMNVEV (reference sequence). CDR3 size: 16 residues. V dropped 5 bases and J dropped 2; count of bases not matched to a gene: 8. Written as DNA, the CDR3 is TGTGCCAGCAGTAGGGCAGGGGGCCTCCCTGGAAACACCATATATTTT. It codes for CASSRAGGLPGNTIYF.

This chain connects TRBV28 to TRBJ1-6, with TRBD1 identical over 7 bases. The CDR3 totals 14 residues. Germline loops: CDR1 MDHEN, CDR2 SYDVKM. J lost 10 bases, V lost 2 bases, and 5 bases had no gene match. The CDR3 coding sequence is TGTGCCAGCAGTTTAGGGACAGTCGGCTCACCCCTCCACTTT. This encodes CASSLGTVGSPLHF.

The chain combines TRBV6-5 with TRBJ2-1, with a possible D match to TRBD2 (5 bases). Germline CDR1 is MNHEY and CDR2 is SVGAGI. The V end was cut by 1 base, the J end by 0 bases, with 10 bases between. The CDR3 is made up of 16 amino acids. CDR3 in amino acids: CASSYLGRISYNEQFF. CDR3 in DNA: TGTGCCAGCAGTTACTTGGGGAGAATCTCCTACAATGAGCAGTTCTTC.

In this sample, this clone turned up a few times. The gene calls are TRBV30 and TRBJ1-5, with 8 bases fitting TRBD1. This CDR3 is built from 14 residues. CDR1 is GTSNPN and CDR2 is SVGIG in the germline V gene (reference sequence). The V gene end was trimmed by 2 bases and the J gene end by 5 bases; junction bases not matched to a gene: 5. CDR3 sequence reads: CAWSIGQGDQPQHF. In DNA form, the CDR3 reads TGTGCCTGGAGTATTGGACAGGGAGATCAGCCCCAGCATTTT.

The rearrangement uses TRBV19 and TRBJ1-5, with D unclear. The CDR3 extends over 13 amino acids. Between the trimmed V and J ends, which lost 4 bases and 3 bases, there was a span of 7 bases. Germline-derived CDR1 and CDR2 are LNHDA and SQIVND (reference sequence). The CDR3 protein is CASSSQINQPQHF. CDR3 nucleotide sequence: TGTGCCAGTAGTAGCCAGATCAATCAGCCCCAGCATTTT.

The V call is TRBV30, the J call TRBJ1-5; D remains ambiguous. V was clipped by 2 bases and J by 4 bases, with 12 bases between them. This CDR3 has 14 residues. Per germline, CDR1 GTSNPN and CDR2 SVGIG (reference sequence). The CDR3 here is CAWSTTATNQPQHF. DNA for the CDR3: TGTGCCTGGAGTACCACCGCGACTAATCAGCCCCAGCATTTT.

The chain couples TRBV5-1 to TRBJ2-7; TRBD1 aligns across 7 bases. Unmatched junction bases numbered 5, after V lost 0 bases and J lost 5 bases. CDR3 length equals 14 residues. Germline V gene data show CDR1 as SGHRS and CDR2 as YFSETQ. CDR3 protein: CASSLDDRVDEQYF. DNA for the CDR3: TGCGCCAGCAGCTTGGACGACAGGGTGGACGAGCAGTACTTC.

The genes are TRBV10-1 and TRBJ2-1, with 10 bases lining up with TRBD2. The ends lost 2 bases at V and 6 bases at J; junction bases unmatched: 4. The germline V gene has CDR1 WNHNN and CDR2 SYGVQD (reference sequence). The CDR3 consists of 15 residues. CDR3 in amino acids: CASSEERGGRNEQFF. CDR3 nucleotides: TGCGCCAGCAGTGAGGAGCGGGGGGGTCGCAATGAGCAGTTCTTC.

The CDR3 DNA follows: TGTGCCAGCAGTGTTACAGGGATATTTTCACCCCTCCACTTT. As protein: CASSVTGIFSPLHF. The rearrangement uses TRBV25-1 and TRBJ1-6; tentatively, D is TRBD1 (6 bases). The V end was cut by 4 bases, the J end by 9 bases, with 13 bases between. This CDR3 is 14 amino acids long. The germline V gene encodes CDR1 MGHDK and CDR2 SYGVNS.

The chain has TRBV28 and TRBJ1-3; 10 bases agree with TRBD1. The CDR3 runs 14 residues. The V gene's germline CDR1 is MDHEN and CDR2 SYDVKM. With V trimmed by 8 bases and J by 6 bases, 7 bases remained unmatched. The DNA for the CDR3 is TGTGCCAGCCTGGGACAGGGGCGAATAAACACCATATATTTT. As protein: CASLGQGRINTIYF. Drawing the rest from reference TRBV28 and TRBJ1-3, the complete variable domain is DVKVTQSSRYLVKRTGEKVFLECVQDMDHENMFWYRQDPGLGLRLIYFSYDVKMKEKGDIPEGYSVSREKKERFSLILESASTNQTSMYLCASLGQGRINTIYFGEGSWLTVV.

The CDR3 protein is CASSYSMGQNYGYTF. The CDR3 DNA sequence: TGTGCCAGCAGTTACTCCATGGGGCAGAACTATGGCTACACCTTC. This sequence joins TRBV6-6 and TRBJ1-2; D possibly corresponds to TRBD1 (5 bases). Germline V gene sequence: CDR1 MNHNY, CDR2 SVGAGI (reference sequence). V shed 0 bases and J shed 2 bases, with 10 bases lying between them. CDR3 length: 15 residues.

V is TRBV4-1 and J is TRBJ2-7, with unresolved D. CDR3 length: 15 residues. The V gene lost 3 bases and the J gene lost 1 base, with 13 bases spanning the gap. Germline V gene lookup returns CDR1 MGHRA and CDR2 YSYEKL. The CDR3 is CASSQRTESSYEQYF. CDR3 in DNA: TGCGCCAGCAGCCAGCGCACAGAATCATCCTACGAGCAGTACTTC.

The CDR3 DNA sequence: TGTGCCAGCAGCCCCCGACAGGCTAGTAATGAAAAACTGTTTTTT. Translation gives CASSPRQASNEKLFF. The chain combines TRBV7-6 with TRBJ1-4; possible D gene TRBD1, 6 bases. Germline CDR1 and CDR2: SGHVS and FNYEAQ. The CDR3 has 15 residues. V was trimmed by 5 bases and J by 4 bases, leaving 14 bases between them. Full variable domain (remainder filled in from reference TRBV7-6 and TRBJ1-4): GAGVSQSPRYKVTKRGQDVALRCDPISGHVSLYWYRQALGQGPEFLTYFNYEAQQDKSGLPNDRFSAERPEGSISTLTIQRTEQRDSAMYRCASSPRQASNEKLFFGSGTQLSVL.

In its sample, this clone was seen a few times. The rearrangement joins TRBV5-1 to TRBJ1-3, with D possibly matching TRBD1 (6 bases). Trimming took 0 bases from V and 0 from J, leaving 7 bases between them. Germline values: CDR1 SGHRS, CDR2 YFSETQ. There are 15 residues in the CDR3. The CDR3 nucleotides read TGCGCCAGCAGCTTGGACAGGGACTCTGGAAACACCATATATTTT. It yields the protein CASSLDRDSGNTIYF.

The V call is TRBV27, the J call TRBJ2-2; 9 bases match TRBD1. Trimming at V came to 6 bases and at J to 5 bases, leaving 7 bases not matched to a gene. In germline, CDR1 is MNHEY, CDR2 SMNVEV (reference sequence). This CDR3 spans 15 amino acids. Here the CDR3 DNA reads TGTGCCAGCAGAAAGGACAGGGGTGGAACCGGGGAGCTGTTTTTT. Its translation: CASRKDRGGTGELFF.